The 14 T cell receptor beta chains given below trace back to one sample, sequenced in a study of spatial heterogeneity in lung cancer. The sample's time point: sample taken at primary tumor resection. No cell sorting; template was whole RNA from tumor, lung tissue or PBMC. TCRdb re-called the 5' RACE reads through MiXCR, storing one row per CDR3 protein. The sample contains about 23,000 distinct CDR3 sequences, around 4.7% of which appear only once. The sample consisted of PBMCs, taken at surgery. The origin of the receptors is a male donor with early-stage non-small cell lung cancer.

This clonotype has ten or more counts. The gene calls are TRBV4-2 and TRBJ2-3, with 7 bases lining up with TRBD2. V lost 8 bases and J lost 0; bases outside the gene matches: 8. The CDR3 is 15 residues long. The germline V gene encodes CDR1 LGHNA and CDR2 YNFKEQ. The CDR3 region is CASGSSGPSTDTQYF. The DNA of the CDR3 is TGTGCCAGCGGTTCTAGCGGCCCTAGCACAGATACGCAGTATTTT.

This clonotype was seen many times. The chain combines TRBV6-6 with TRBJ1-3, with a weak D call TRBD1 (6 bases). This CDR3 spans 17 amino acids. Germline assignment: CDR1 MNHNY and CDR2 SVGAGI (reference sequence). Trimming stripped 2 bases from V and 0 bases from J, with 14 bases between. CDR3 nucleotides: TGTGCCAGCAGTTACCTGGACAGAAGTTACTCTGGAAACACCATATATTTT. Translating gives CASSYLDRSYSGNTIYF.

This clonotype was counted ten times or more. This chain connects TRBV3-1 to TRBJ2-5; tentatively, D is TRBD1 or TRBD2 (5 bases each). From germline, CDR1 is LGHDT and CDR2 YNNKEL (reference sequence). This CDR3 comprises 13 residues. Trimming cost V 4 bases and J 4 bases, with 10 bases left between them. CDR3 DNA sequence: TGTGCCAGCAGCCGGGGGTTAACAGAGACCCAGTACTTC. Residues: CASSRGLTETQYF.

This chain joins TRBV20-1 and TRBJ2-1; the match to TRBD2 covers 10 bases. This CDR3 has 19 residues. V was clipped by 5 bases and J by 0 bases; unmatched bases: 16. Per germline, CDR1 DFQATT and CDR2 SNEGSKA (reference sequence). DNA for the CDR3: TGCAGTGCTCCAACCCCTATGAAAGCGGGGGGGAGCTCCTACAATGAGCAGTTCTTC. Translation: CSAPTPMKAGGSSYNEQFF.

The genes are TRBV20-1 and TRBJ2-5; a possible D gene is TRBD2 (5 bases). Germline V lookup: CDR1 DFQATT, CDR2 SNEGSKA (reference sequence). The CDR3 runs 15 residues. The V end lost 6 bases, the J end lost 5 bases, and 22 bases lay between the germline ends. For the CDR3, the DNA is TGCAGTGCCGCCCAACTGAGCGGCTTCGGTGAGACCCAGTACTTC. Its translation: CSAAQLSGFGETQYF.

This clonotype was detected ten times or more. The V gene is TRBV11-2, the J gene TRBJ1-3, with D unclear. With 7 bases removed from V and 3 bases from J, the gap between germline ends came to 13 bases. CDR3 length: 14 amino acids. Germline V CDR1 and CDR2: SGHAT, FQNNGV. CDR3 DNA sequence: TGTGCCAGCAACCCCGGAGGGATTGGAAACACCATATATTTT. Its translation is CASNPGGIGNTIYF.

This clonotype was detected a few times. The CDR3 reads CASSKTDQETQYF. In nucleotides, the CDR3 is TGTGCCAGCTCAAAGACCGACCAAGAGACCCAGTACTTC. The chain joins TRBV18 to TRBJ2-5; D gene uncertain. CDR3 length: 13 amino acids. The V gene lost 5 bases and the J gene lost 0 bases, with 7 bases spanning the gap. Germline CDR1 KGHSH, CDR2 LQKENI.

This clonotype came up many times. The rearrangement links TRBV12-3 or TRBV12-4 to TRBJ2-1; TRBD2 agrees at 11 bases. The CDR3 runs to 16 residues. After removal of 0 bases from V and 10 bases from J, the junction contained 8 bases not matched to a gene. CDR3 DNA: TGTGCCAGCAGTTTAGCTTTAGCGGGAGGGCCAGTGGAGCAGTTCTTC. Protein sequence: CASSLALAGGPVEQFF.

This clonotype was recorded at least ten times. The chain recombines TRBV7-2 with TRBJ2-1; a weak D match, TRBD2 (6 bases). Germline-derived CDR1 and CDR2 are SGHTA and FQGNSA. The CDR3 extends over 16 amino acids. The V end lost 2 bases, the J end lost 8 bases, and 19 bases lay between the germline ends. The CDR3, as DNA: TGTGCCAGCAGCTTAACCTTGTTGAATAGCGGAGATGAGCAGTTCTTC. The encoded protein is CASSLTLLNSGDEQFF.

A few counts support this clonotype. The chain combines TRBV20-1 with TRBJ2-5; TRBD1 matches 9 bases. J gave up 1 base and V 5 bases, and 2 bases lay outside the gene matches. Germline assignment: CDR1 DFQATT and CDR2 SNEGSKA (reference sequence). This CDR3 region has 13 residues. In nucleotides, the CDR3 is TGCAGTGCTGACAGGGGGAGCCAAGAGACCCAGTACTTC. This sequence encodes CSADRGSQETQYF.

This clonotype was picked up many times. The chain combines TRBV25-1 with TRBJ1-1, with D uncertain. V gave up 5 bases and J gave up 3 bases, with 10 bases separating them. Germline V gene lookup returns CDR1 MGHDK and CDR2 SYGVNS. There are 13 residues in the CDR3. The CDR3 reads CASSFPPDTEAFF. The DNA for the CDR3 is TGTGCCAGCAGTTTCCCGCCCGACACTGAAGCTTTCTTT.

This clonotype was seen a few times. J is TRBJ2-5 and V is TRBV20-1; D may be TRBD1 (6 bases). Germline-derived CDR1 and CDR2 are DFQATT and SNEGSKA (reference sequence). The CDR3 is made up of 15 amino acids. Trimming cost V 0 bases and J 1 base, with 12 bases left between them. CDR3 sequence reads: CSARDMGRGQETQYF. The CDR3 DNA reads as TGCAGTGCTAGAGATATGGGCAGGGGCCAAGAGACCCAGTACTTC.

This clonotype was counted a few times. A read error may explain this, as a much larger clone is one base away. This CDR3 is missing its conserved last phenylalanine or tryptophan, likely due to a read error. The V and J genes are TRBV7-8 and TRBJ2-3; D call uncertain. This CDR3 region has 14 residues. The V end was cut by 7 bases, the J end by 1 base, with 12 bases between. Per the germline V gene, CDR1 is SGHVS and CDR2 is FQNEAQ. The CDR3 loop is CASTWTSGTDTQYS. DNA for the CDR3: TGTGCCAGCACCTGGACCTCGGGCACAGATACGCAGTATTCT.

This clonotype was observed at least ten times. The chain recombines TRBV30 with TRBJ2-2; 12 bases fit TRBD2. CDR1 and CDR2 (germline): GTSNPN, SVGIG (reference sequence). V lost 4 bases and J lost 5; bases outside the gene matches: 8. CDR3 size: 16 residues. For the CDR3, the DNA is TGTGCCTGGAAGCGGCTAGCGGGAGGGGGGACCGGGGAGCTGTTTTTT. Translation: CAWKRLAGGGTGELFF. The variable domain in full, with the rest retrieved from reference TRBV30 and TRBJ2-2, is SQTIHQWPATLVQPVGSPLSLECTVEGTSNPNLYWYRQAAGRGLQLLFYSVGIGQISSEVPQNLSASRPQDRQFILSSKKLLLSDSGFYLCAWKRLAGGGTGELFFGEGSRLTVL.